The next 6 T cell receptor beta chains were all read from a single sample in a study of control samples from healthy donors and cancer patients. Only in-frame clones appear in the TCRdb table, and some are missing; sequencing was by immunoSEQ multiplex PCR. This table holds about 88,000 clones, 85% to 95% found once. The sample comprised blood. Source of these receptors: a man between 18 and 29 years old in good health.

The chain combines TRBV4-2 with TRBJ1-1, with D possibly being TRBD1 (5 bases). This CDR3 spans 14 amino acids. Trimming stripped 5 bases from V and 1 base from J, with 11 bases between. Germline CDR1 is LGHNA and CDR2 is YNFKEQ. This CDR3 is CASSSRRENTEAFF. CDR3 bases: TGTGCCAGCAGCTCCCGCAGGGAGAACACTGAAGCTTTCTTT.

The V gene is TRBV5-4, the J gene TRBJ1-2, with a weak D call TRBD1 (6 bases). The germline gives CDR1 SGHNT, CDR2 YYREEE (reference sequence). Trimming cost V 4 bases and J 2 bases, with 30 bases left between them. The CDR3 sequence is 20 residues long. The CDR3 reads CASSLAPHTGSEGKNYGYTF. CDR3 DNA sequence: TGTGCCAGCAGCCTGGCTCCCCACACAGGGAGCGAGGGAAAAAACTATGGCTACACCTTC.

The chain is built from TRBV3-1 (or the pseudogene TRBV3-2) and TRBJ1-5; D not resolved. V lost 1 base to trimming and J lost 3 bases, with 10 bases between them. This CDR3 comprises 15 residues. Germline CDR1 and CDR2: LGHDT and YNNKEL (reference sequence). CDR3 sequence: CASSQVAGNNQPQHF. CDR3 bases: TGTGCCAGCAGCCAAGTCGCGGGGAACAATCAGCCCCAGCATTTT.

The chain joins TRBV27 to TRBJ1-5, with 9 bases fitting TRBD1. The CDR3 contains 16 residues. Looked up from germline, CDR1 is MNHEY and CDR2 is SMNVEV (reference sequence). V was pared by 4 bases and J by 0 bases, with 4 bases of the junction left unmatched. This CDR3 is CASSWTGDPSNQPQHF. The CDR3 DNA sequence: TGTGCCAGCAGTTGGACAGGGGACCCTAGCAATCAGCCCCAGCATTTT.

This clone occurred a few times. V usage is TRBV5-1 and J usage is TRBJ1-2; D might be TRBD1 (6 bases). This CDR3 region has 16 residues. V lost 1 base and J lost 2, with 15 bases in between. Germline lookup yields CDR1 SGHRS and CDR2 YFSETQ. The DNA for the CDR3 is TGCGCCAGCAGCTTGAATGGGGACACCACCAACTATGGCTACACCTTC. This encodes CASSLNGDTTNYGYTF.

V and J are TRBV29-1 and TRBJ2-2; 11 nucleotides line up with TRBD2. Germline assignment: CDR1 SQVTM and CDR2 ANQGSEA. After removal of 6 bases from V and 4 bases from J, the junction contained 10 bases not matched to a gene. There are 16 residues in the CDR3. CDR3 amino acids: CSVTVTSGAGTGELFF. The CDR3 nucleotides read TGCAGCGTCACCGTGACTAGCGGGGCGGGCACCGGGGAGCTGTTTTTT.